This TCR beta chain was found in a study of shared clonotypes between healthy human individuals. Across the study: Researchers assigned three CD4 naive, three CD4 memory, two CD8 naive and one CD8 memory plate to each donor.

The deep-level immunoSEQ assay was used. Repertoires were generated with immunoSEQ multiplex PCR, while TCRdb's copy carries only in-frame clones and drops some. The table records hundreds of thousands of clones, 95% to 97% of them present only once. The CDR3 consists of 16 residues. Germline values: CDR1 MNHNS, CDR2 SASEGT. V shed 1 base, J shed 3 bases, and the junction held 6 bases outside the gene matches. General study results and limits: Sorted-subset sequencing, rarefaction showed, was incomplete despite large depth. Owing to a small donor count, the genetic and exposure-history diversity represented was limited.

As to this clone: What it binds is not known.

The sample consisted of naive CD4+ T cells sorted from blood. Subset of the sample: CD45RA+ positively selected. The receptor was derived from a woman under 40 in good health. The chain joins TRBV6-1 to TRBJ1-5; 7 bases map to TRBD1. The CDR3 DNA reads TGTGCCAGCAGTGAAGTTGGCAGGGGGTCCAATCAGCCCCAGCATTTT. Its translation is CASSEVGRGSNQPQHF.